This T cell receptor beta chain emerged from a study of Graves' ophthalmopathy and Graves' hyperthyroidism. Study-level results: A roughly 80% specificity and 87.88% sensitivity were achieved by a 13-signature model that separated ophthalmopathy from stable hyperthyroidism. Sensitivity reached approximately 71% and specificity around 72% when the model predicted ophthalmopathy progression.

Clinical symptoms and serum thyroxine were used for diagnosis; TRAb, thyroid ultrasound and orbital computed tomography were also relied on. Germline loops: CDR1 MNHEY, CDR2 SMNVEV (reference sequence). Trimming shortened V by 5 bases and J by 8 bases, and 18 bases separated the two germline ends. The CDR3 runs 15 residues. Amplifying from RNA transcripts, the study obtained TCR beta CDR3 regions. A first-round RT-PCR used HTBI primers, followed by a second-round multiplex PCR. TCRdb re-derived calls from the multiplex PCR reads in MiXCR, one entry per CDR3 protein. Among a few hundred thousand distinct CDR3 sequences listed, about a sixth were seen once. This clonotype was observed at least ten times. Its antigen is unknown.

The sequenced sample consisted of peripheral blood. This TCR came from an adult man with Graves' ophthalmopathy. The chain couples TRBV27 to TRBJ2-2; no firm D call. CDR3 bases: TGTGCCAGCAGTCAAAGCCTCCTCCAAGCAGGGGAGCTGTTTTTT. It is translated as CASSQSLLQAGELFF.